This TCR beta chain comes out of a study of cytotoxic CD8 clonotypes in ibrutinib-treated CLL. Study-wide context: The group held 11 relapsed/refractory and around 15 treatment-naive patients, with some 17 IGHV unmutated. Outcomes included some 24 partial and 2 complete responses; after median about 5.5 years, 14 stayed remitted and around 12 progressed. Findings and limits, study-wide: Against age-matched healthy donors, baseline clonality ran higher and tracked circulating CD8+ T-cell counts. Sample timing was unmatched between remission and later-progressing patients; lymph nodes unstudied.

The CDR3 loop spans 13 amino acids. Germline V CDR1 and CDR2: KGHSH, LQKENI. V was trimmed by 6 bases and J by 7 bases, leaving 12 bases between them. A remark on this clone: Its antigen is unidentified.

Using immunoSEQ multiplex PCR, the repertoire was profiled, and TCRdb retains in-frame clones only, with some absent. This sample has approximately 140,000 clones; approximately 80% occur once, and the top ten carry under 35%. The source was PBMCs, collected after 12 months of ibrutinib treatment. The rearrangement joins TRBV18 to TRBJ1-4; D uncertain. The sequence was obtained from a human donor with chronic lymphocytic leukemia. Here the CDR3 DNA reads TGTGCCAGCTCTCAGGCGTTGGGTGAAAAACTGTTTTTT. Amino acid sequence: CASSQALGEKLFF.